The source of this T cell receptor (beta chain) is a study of T cell responses to AZD1222 COVID-19 vaccine. Whole-study findings and limits: Just 5 to 7 people given AZD1222 tested seropositive at baseline.

Germline CDR1 is SGHVS and CDR2 is FQNEAQ. The CDR3 consists of 15 residues. V lost 4 bases and J lost 7, with 17 bases in between. Clones were read by immunoSEQ multiplex PCR, and TCRdb kept only the in-frame ones, dropping some. The sample holds 95,000 to 150,000 clones, 80% to 90% seen once. Regarding this clone: Antigen unknown.

This rearrangement joins TRBV7-8 to TRBJ1-5, with a tentative D call TRBD1 (5 bases). The sequencing here drew on peripheral blood, taken on day 0 of AZD1222 vaccination. This TCR derives from an adult in good health. The CDR3 protein is CASSSRAEGGQPQHF. The CDR3 DNA is TGTGCCAGCAGCTCCAGGGCAGAGGGCGGGCAGCCCCAGCATTTT.